The next 3 T cell receptor beta chains were all read from a single sample in a study of blood T cell repertoires in COVID-19 (dated by TCRdb to 2020 to 2022). Receptor amplification or capture employed the immunoSEQ multiplex PCR assay. Held by TCRdb, this immuneACCESS table contains in-frame sequences only and omits some clones. Under half of the omission traces to an unresolved V gene where checked; the cause of the rest is unknown. The sample profile shows about 140,000 clones; around 89% of them were found once. 9.5% to 12% of the sample belongs to the ten largest clones. The sample taken for sequencing was peripheral blood. These receptors all come from a woman of 80 years or more with acute or convalescent COVID-19.

This CDR3 is CASSSGPMNEQFF. For the CDR3, the DNA is TGTGCCAGCAGCTCAGGGCCCATGAATGAGCAGTTCTTC. The rearrangement joins TRBV7-3 to TRBJ2-1; a possible D gene is TRBD1 (5 bases). This CDR3 is built from 13 residues. V lost 4 bases and J 7 bases, leaving 11 bases between the germline ends. Germline CDR1 and CDR2: SGHTA and FQGTGA.

V and J are TRBV2 and TRBJ1-5, with D maybe TRBD1 (5 bases). CDR3 length equals 15 residues. The germline V and J ends were trimmed by 5 bases and 5 bases, with 16 bases remaining between them. Germline CDR1 is SNHLY and CDR2 is FYNNEI. The CDR3 nucleotides read TGTGCCAGCAGTAATGACAGTGGAGGGGATCAGCCCCAGCATTTT. This gives the protein CASSNDSGGDQPQHF.

This CDR3 reads CASSPGQGGLGGYTF. The CDR3 DNA is TGTGCCAGCTCACCCGGACAGGGTGGCTTGGGTGGCTACACCTTC. The chain uses TRBV18 and TRBJ1-2; 8 bases fit TRBD1. Per germline, CDR1 KGHSH and CDR2 LQKENI. CDR3 length: 15 amino acids. V lost 3 bases and J lost 7; bases outside the gene matches: 10.